This entry lists 19 T cell receptor beta chains sequenced from one sample in a study of Ad26.COV2.S vaccination and SARS-CoV-2 variants. The repertoire was sequenced with immunoSEQ multiplex PCR; TCRdb's copy has only in-frame clones and lacks some. The sample records 400,000 to 450,000 clones, approximately 90% being singletons. Treatment of the sample: roughly 19 received Ad26.COV2.S at low or high dose, single or two shots; roughly five received placebo; per-sample allocation not given. Sampling took place 63 days after the first vaccine or placebo injection. The sample was peripheral blood, taken in a trial of Ad26.COV2.S vaccine versus placebo. Receptor source: a person aged 18-60 years who received the Ad26.COV2.S COVID-19 vaccine or a placebo.

The V and J genes are TRBV10-3 and TRBJ1-6; possibly TRBD1 for D (6 bases). CDR1 is ENHRY, CDR2 SYGVKD, per germline. The V end lost 6 bases, the J end lost 5 bases, and 11 bases lay between the germline ends. CDR3 length: 14 residues. The chain's CDR3 is CAIRPGQNNSPLHF. CDR3 nucleotide sequence: TGTGCCATCAGGCCTGGACAGAATAATTCACCCCTCCACTTT.

The rearrangement links TRBV10-3 to TRBJ1-4; perhaps TRBD1 as D (6 bases). The V end was cut by 6 bases, the J end by 2 bases, with 7 bases between. The V gene's germline CDR1 is ENHRY and CDR2 SYGVKD. The CDR3 is made up of 13 amino acids. The CDR3: CAIRDSTNEKLFF. CDR3 bases: TGTGCCATCAGGGACAGCACTAATGAAAAACTGTTTTTT.

V gene TRBV15 combines with J gene TRBJ2-5; D gene uncertain. Germline V CDR1 and CDR2: LNHNV, YYDKDF (reference sequence). The CDR3 runs to 14 residues. With 0 bases removed from V and 5 bases from J, the gap between germline ends came to 10 bases. Here the CDR3 reads CATSRDDWPETQYF. The CDR3 DNA is TGTGCCACCAGCAGAGACGACTGGCCGGAGACCCAGTACTTC.

This clone was observed at least ten times. V is TRBV7-2 and J is TRBJ2-5, with 7 bases lining up with TRBD1. Germline CDR1 and CDR2: SGHTA and FQGNSA. This CDR3 contains 14 residues. Trimming cost V 10 bases and J 2 bases; bases outside gene matches: 10. The CDR3 region has the DNA TGTGCCATCCTACGGACAGGCATACAAGAGACCCAGTACTTC. This codes for CAILRTGIQETQYF.

CDR3 amino acids: CSASPGVRTEAFF. The CDR3 DNA reads as TGCAGTGCTAGTCCGGGAGTTCGTACTGAAGCTTTCTTT. The gene calls are TRBV20-1 and TRBJ1-1; no definite D call. Germline CDR1 DFQATT, CDR2 SNEGSKA (reference sequence). V was shortened by 3 bases and J by 5 bases, with 13 bases between the two germline ends. This CDR3 is 13 amino acids long.

The rearrangement uses TRBV11-3 and TRBJ2-1, with D possibly being TRBD1 (6 bases). Looked up from germline, CDR1 is SGHNT and CDR2 is YENEEA. V lost 4 bases and J 8 bases, leaving 21 bases between the germline ends. The CDR3 totals 16 residues. This CDR3 reads CASSYGSATGFYEQFF. The CDR3 region has the DNA TGTGCCAGCAGCTACGGTAGCGCTACAGGGTTCTATGAGCAGTTCTTC.

This clone was detected a few times. V is TRBV6-1 and J is TRBJ1-1; no firm D call. The CDR3 extends over 17 amino acids. The germline CDR1 and CDR2 sequences are MNHNS and SASEGT. Trimming pared 0 bases from V and 1 base from J, leaving 15 bases between. CDR3 loop: CASSEAWRLRGNTEAFF. Written as DNA, the CDR3 is TGTGCCAGCAGTGAAGCGTGGAGGCTGCGGGGGAACACTGAAGCTTTCTTT.

The chain links TRBV19 to TRBJ1-1; tentatively, D is TRBD1 (5 bases). Trimming took off 2 bases at V and 4 bases at J, with 14 bases between the two ends. Germline V gene data show CDR1 as LNHDA and CDR2 as SQIVND (reference sequence). The length of the CDR3 is 15 residues. CDR3 sequence reads: CASSIPGLGGTEAFF. CDR3 sequence (DNA): TGTGCCAGTAGTATACCGGGGCTGGGGGGCACTGAAGCTTTCTTT.

This chain uses TRBV14 with TRBJ2-5; D remains ambiguous. Germline CDR1 and CDR2: SGHDN and FVKESK. This CDR3 is 15 amino acids long. Trimming removed 0 bases at V and 1 base at J, with 9 bases between. Here the CDR3 DNA reads TGTGCCAGCAGCCAAGATTACGAGTTCCAAGAGACCCAGTACTTC. Its protein product is CASSQDYEFQETQYF.

The CDR3 spells CAISPGLATTDTQYF. The CDR3 DNA follows: TGTGCCATCAGTCCGGGACTAGCGACGACAGATACGCAGTATTTT. The chain joins TRBV10-3 to TRBJ2-3, with TRBD2 matching over 10 bases. Germline V gene data show CDR1 as ENHRY and CDR2 as SYGVKD. V gave up 5 bases and J gave up 3 bases; unmatched junction bases: 5. The CDR3 loop spans 15 amino acids.

This clone was observed once. This chain links TRBV10-3 with TRBJ2-2; D gene ambiguous. V was shortened by 2 bases and J by 3 bases, with 4 bases between the two germline ends. This CDR3 is 13 amino acids long. Germline lookup yields CDR1 ENHRY and CDR2 SYGVKD. The CDR3 sequence is CAISEGYTGELFF. The CDR3 coding sequence is TGTGCCATCAGTGAGGGGTACACCGGGGAGCTGTTTTTT.

This rearrangement joins TRBV14 to TRBJ2-7; D perhaps matches TRBD2 (6 bases). The germline V gene encodes CDR1 SGHDN and CDR2 FVKESK. V lost 3 bases and J 4 bases, leaving 16 bases between the germline ends. This CDR3 spans 15 amino acids. This CDR3 is CASSHRLANGYEQYF. In DNA form, the CDR3 reads TGTGCCAGCAGCCATCGGCTAGCGAATGGATACGAGCAGTACTTC.

J is TRBJ1-1 and V is TRBV6-2 or TRBV6-3; 7 nucleotides line up with TRBD1. The V gene's germline CDR1 is MNHEY and CDR2 SVGEGT. This CDR3 contains 14 residues. Trimming took 2 bases from V and 4 from J; bases not matched to a gene: 4. This CDR3 reads CASSYEGAGTEAFF. As DNA, the CDR3 is TGTGCCAGCAGTTACGAGGGGGCTGGCACTGAAGCTTTCTTT.

The chain combines TRBV9 with TRBJ2-5; the D gene could be TRBD1 or TRBD2 (5 bases each). The V gene lost 0 bases and the J gene lost 6 bases, with 9 bases spanning the gap. This CDR3 has 13 amino acids. CDR1 is SGDLS and CDR2 is YYNGEE in the germline V gene. The CDR3 reads CASSVGDLQTQYF. DNA for the CDR3: TGTGCCAGCAGCGTAGGGGACCTCCAGACCCAGTACTTC.

Only one count was recorded for this clone. The J gene is TRBJ2-1, the V gene TRBV2; 11 bases map to TRBD1. The CDR3 is 16 amino acids. The germline V gene has CDR1 SNHLY and CDR2 FYNNEI. V lost 2 bases to trimming and J lost 8 bases; unmatched junction nucleotides: 8. CDR3 coding DNA: TGTGCCAGCAGTGAATCCGGGACAGGGGGGGGAGATGAGCAGTTCTTC. It is translated as CASSESGTGGGDEQFF.

The V and J genes are TRBV7-6 and TRBJ2-5, with D hard to call. Trimming stripped 2 bases from V and 1 base from J, with 11 bases between. This CDR3 is 15 amino acids long. Germline CDR1 SGHVS, CDR2 FNYEAQ. The CDR3 nucleotides read TGTGCCAGCAGCTTAAACTCTCTCCCCCAAGAGACCCAGTACTTC. It yields the protein CASSLNSLPQETQYF.

The genes are TRBV6-5 and TRBJ2-1; D not certain. The CDR3 extends over 15 amino acids. Germline CDR1 MNHEY, CDR2 SVGAGI. V gave up 0 bases and J gave up 5 bases, with 11 bases separating them. DNA of the CDR3: TGTGCCAGCAGTTACTCGCCACTACTAAACAATGAGCAGTTCTTC. As protein: CASSYSPLLNNEQFF.

This clone was seen a single time. The genes are TRBV7-3 and TRBJ2-1; D is perhaps TRBD1 (6 bases). The V end was cut by 4 bases, the J end by 12 bases, with 19 bases between. Germline V gene sequence: CDR1 SGHTA, CDR2 FQGTGA. This CDR3 is built from 14 residues. In DNA form, the CDR3 reads TGTGCCAGCAGCTCGGGACAAGGCATGCTCGGGCAGTTCTTC. Translated: CASSSGQGMLGQFF. Looking up the rest from reference TRBV7-3 and TRBJ2-1 gives the full variable domain: GAGVSQTPSNKVTEKGKYVELRCDPISGHTALYWYRQSLGQGPEFLIYFQGTGAADDSGLPNDRFFAVRPEGSVSTLKIQRTERGDSAVYLCASSSGQGMLGQFFGPGTRLTVL.

The chain has TRBV9 and TRBJ2-1, with D perhaps TRBD2 (6 bases). CDR3 size: 16 residues. The germline V and J ends were trimmed by 0 bases and 2 bases, with 12 bases remaining between them. Per germline, CDR1 SGDLS and CDR2 YYNGEE. CDR3 sequence: CASSVGSSGPYNEQFF. For the CDR3, the DNA is TGTGCCAGCAGCGTAGGGAGTAGCGGACCCTACAATGAGCAGTTCTTC.